These 21 T cell receptor beta chains originate from one sample sequenced in a study of cytomegalovirus exposure and HLA in healthy donors. Vbeta (60) and Jbeta (13) primers were used in the PCR. This table comes from immunoSEQ multiplex PCR, and its TCRdb copy is limited to in-frame clones, with some not included. The sample has 130,000 or so clones, roughly 80% seen once. Sequencing was performed on PBMCs. The receptor set was obtained from a man under 40 in good health and CMV-seronegative.

V and J are TRBV7-7 and TRBJ2-2; D might be TRBD1 (6 bases). The length of the CDR3 is 14 residues. V dropped 6 bases and J dropped 6 bases, with 14 bases sitting between them. Germline CDR1 SSHAT, CDR2 FNYEAQ (reference sequence). The CDR3 loop is CASSLDRGSGELFF. CDR3 nucleotide sequence: TGTGCCAGCAGTCTGGACAGAGGGTCCGGGGAGCTGTTTTTT.

The chain joins TRBV4-3 to TRBJ1-4; D is unresolved. The CDR3 has 14 residues. Trimming removed 0 bases from V and 8 bases from J, with 10 bases in between. Germline V gives CDR1 LGHNA, CDR2 YSLEER. The CDR3 DNA is TGCGCCAGCAGCCAAGAGGAGGTGGGAGAAAAACTGTTTTTT. Amino acids: CASSQEEVGEKLFF.

The chain is built from TRBV7-9 and TRBJ2-5; 9 positions match TRBD1. V gave up 7 bases and J gave up 3 bases; unmatched junction bases: 12. Per the germline V gene, CDR1 is SEHNR and CDR2 is FQNEAQ (reference sequence). This CDR3 has 16 residues. The CDR3 sequence is CASTGTGWRVKETQYF. In DNA form, the CDR3 reads TGTGCCAGCACTGGGACAGGGTGGAGGGTAAAAGAGACCCAGTACTTC.

The chain recombines TRBV7-2 with TRBJ2-1; D possibly corresponds to TRBD2 (7 bases). This CDR3 contains 15 residues. In germline, CDR1 is SGHTA, CDR2 FQGNSA. Deletions cut 3 bases from V and 7 bases from J, with 16 bases between. The CDR3 here is CASSFEGGVFNEQFF. The CDR3 DNA follows: TGTGCCAGCAGCTTCGAGGGGGGGGTGTTTAATGAGCAGTTCTTC.

The chain joins TRBV15 to TRBJ2-2; D perhaps matches TRBD1 (5 bases). Germline CDR1 and CDR2: LNHNV and YYDKDF (reference sequence). CDR3 length: 13 residues. V was pared by 2 bases and J by 5 bases, with 6 bases between. The CDR3 nucleotides are TGTGCCACCAGCAGACAGGGAACCGGGGAGCTGTTTTTT. Residues: CATSRQGTGELFF.

This chain joins TRBV5-1 and TRBJ2-7; TRBD2 is a possible D gene (5 bases). V was clipped by 7 bases and J by 0 bases, with 17 bases between them. The CDR3 loop spans 15 amino acids. Germline V gene lookup returns CDR1 SGHRS and CDR2 YFSETQ. CDR3 bases: TGCGCCAGCGCCCCCGGGATCTTTAGCTCCTACGAGCAGTACTTC. This codes for CASAPGIFSSYEQYF.

The CDR3 sequence is CASRRGGTSGYNEQFF. Written as DNA, the CDR3 is TGTGCCAGCAGGCGAGGGGGGACTAGCGGCTACAATGAGCAGTTCTTC. The chain couples TRBV28 to TRBJ2-1; TRBD2 agrees at 11 bases. V lost 6 bases and J lost 3; bases outside the gene matches: 7. Germline V lookup: CDR1 MDHEN, CDR2 SYDVKM. This CDR3 region has 16 residues.

V and J are TRBV4-3 and TRBJ1-2, with 8 bases that match TRBD1. The CDR3 runs to 16 residues. The V and J ends lost 0 bases and 2 bases, in that order; junction bases with no gene match: 5. The germline CDR1 and CDR2 sequences are LGHNA and YSLEER. The CDR3 nucleotides read TGCGCCAGCAGCCAAGATCGGACAGGGACCAACTATGGCTACACCTTC. Amino acid sequence: CASSQDRTGTNYGYTF.

The chain carries TRBV7-3 and TRBJ2-3; 10 nucleotides line up with TRBD2. The length of the CDR3 is 18 residues. With 3 bases clipped from V and 4 bases from J, the junction kept 13 bases outside the gene matches. Germline V lookup: CDR1 SGHTA, CDR2 FQGTGA. CDR3 sequence: CASSLGLAGVLRADTQYF. The CDR3 DNA reads TGTGCCAGCAGCTTGGGGCTAGCGGGGGTCCTAAGGGCAGATACGCAGTATTTT. Full variable domain (missing parts from reference TRBV7-3 and TRBJ2-3): GAGVSQTPSNKVTEKGKYVELRCDPISGHTALYWYRQSLGQGPEFLIYFQGTGAADDSGLPNDRFFAVRPEGSVSTLKIQRTERGDSAVYLCASSLGLAGVLRADTQYFGPGTRLTVL.

The chain employs TRBV10-2 and TRBJ2-1; 10 bases match TRBD1. V trimming: 7 bases; J trimming: 4 bases; junction bases outside the gene matches: 7. The CDR3 loop spans 15 amino acids. Germline V CDR1 and CDR2: WSHSY, SAAADI. The CDR3 reads CASTLLGQGYNEQFF. In nucleotides, the CDR3 is TGCGCCAGCACCCTTTTGGGACAGGGGTACAATGAGCAGTTCTTC.

V usage is TRBV6-5 and J usage is TRBJ1-2; D may be TRBD1 (6 bases). Germline CDR1 reads MNHEY; CDR2 reads SVGAGI. V dropped 8 bases and J dropped 0 bases, with 10 bases sitting between them. The CDR3 totals 13 residues. CDR3: CASSTGTNYGYTF. The CDR3, as DNA: TGTGCCAGCTCTACAGGGACTAACTATGGCTACACCTTC.

The genes are TRBV6-5 and TRBJ1-1; TRBD1 agrees at 11 bases. CDR1 is MNHEY, CDR2 SVGAGI, per germline. Losses at the gene ends were 2 bases for V and 9 bases for J; bases not matched to a gene: 11. This CDR3 is 16 amino acids long. As DNA, the CDR3 is TGTGCCAGCAGTTACCTGGGACAGGGGGAGGGTGTAAAAGCTTTCTTT. It translates to CASSYLGQGEGVKAFF.

The rearrangement links TRBV6-5 to TRBJ1-5, with 7 bases matching TRBD1. This CDR3 comprises 15 residues. V shed 8 bases, J shed 1 base, and the junction held 8 bases outside the gene matches. CDR1 MNHEY and CDR2 SVGAGI come from the germline V gene. The CDR3: CASQRDRVSNQPQHF. The DNA for the CDR3 is TGTGCCAGCCAGCGAGACAGGGTGAGCAATCAGCCCCAGCATTTT.

The rearrangement links TRBV30 to TRBJ1-2, with a weak D call TRBD1 (5 bases). The CDR3 length is 16 residues. The V and J ends lost 1 base and 4 bases respectively, with 19 bases between them. Germline loops: CDR1 GTSNPN, CDR2 SVGIG (reference sequence). CDR3 region: CAWSEGALGLVYGYTF. DNA for the CDR3: TGTGCCTGGAGTGAAGGAGCGTTGGGACTGGTCTATGGCTACACCTTC.

This sequence joins TRBV5-4 and TRBJ2-7; D may be TRBD2 (6 bases). The V end was cut by 1 base, the J end by 7 bases, with 18 bases between. The CDR3 runs to 15 residues. Per germline, CDR1 SGHNT and CDR2 YYREEE (reference sequence). This CDR3 is CASSLPGLGRGEQYF. CDR3 DNA sequence: TGTGCCAGCAGCTTGCCGGGACTCGGACGGGGGGAGCAGTACTTC.

This clone was seen a handful of times. V gene TRBV30 combines with J gene TRBJ2-7; TRBD1 matches at 10 bases. This CDR3 is 14 amino acids long. The V gene end was trimmed by 4 bases and the J gene end by 4 bases; junction bases not matched to a gene: 7. From germline, CDR1 is GTSNPN and CDR2 SVGIG (reference sequence). The CDR3 region is CAWIRQGAGYEQYF. CDR3 sequence (DNA): TGTGCCTGGATCCGACAGGGGGCAGGGTACGAGCAGTACTTC.

This clone was observed once. The chain carries TRBV18 and TRBJ2-7, with D unresolved. Germline V gene data show CDR1 as KGHSH and CDR2 as LQKENI. Trimming cost V 2 bases and J 2 bases, with 10 bases left between them. CDR3 length: 14 amino acids. CDR3 sequence: CASSPDTKAYEQYF. CDR3 nucleotides: TGTGCCAGCTCACCAGACACAAAAGCCTACGAGCAGTACTTC.

In nucleotides, the CDR3 is TGTGCCAGCAGCTTTCAGGGTTTCCTCAATCAGCCCCAGCATTTT. Its protein is CASSFQGFLNQPQHF. The rearrangement uses TRBV5-5 and TRBJ1-5, with D tentatively TRBD1 (5 bases). V was clipped by 2 bases and J by 3 bases, with 12 bases between them. The length of the CDR3 is 15 residues. Germline V gene data show CDR1 as SGHKS and CDR2 as YYEKEE (reference sequence).

This chain connects TRBV7-9 to TRBJ2-1; 10 bases map to TRBD2. V shed 1 base, J shed 13 bases, and the junction held 7 bases outside the gene matches. Germline V gene sequence: CDR1 SEHNR, CDR2 FQNEAQ (reference sequence). There are 14 residues in the CDR3. CDR3 sequence reads: CASSLGSSGREQFF. The CDR3 region has the DNA TGTGCCAGCAGCTTAGGGTCTAGCGGGAGAGAACAGTTCTTC.

There are a few counts of this clone. This chain uses TRBV6-5 with TRBJ2-7; a possible D gene is TRBD1 (5 bases). Between the trimmed V and J ends, which lost 4 bases and 10 bases, there was a span of 17 bases. In germline, CDR1 is MNHEY, CDR2 SVGAGI. The CDR3 spans 13 residues. The CDR3 region is CASSSPGAASQYF. The DNA for the CDR3 is TGTGCCAGCAGTTCCCCTGGGGCGGCAAGCCAGTACTTC.

The J gene is TRBJ2-1, the V gene TRBV18; no definite D call. The CDR3 extends over 12 amino acids. V lost 2 bases, J lost 9 bases, and 8 bases lay in between. Germline V lookup: CDR1 KGHSH, CDR2 LQKENI. DNA of the CDR3: TGTGCCAGCTCACCAGGGCTGGGTGAGCAGTTCTTC. Its protein is CASSPGLGEQFF.